Each of the 22 T cell receptor beta chains below was sequenced from the same sample in a study of blood T cell repertoires in COVID-19. Method: immunoSEQ multiplex PCR; TCRdb's copy keeps in-frame clones and lacks some. The sample has roughly 200,000 clones, about 88% seen once. The sequenced sample was peripheral blood. The source is a woman aged 45-65 years with COVID-19, enrolled during active disease.

This sequence joins TRBV27 and TRBJ1-5, with 8 bases lining up with TRBD1. The CDR3 has 15 residues. CDR1 and CDR2 (germline): MNHEY, SMNVEV (reference sequence). J gave up 3 bases and V 8 bases, and 9 bases lay outside the gene matches. The CDR3 region is CASGRETGANQPQHF. CDR3 in DNA: TGTGCCAGCGGAAGAGAGACAGGGGCCAATCAGCCCCAGCATTTT.

The rearrangement joins TRBV6-2 or TRBV6-3 to TRBJ2-1; TRBD2 might be the D (5 bases). This CDR3 is 17 amino acids long. Germline CDR1 is MNHEY and CDR2 is SVGEGT. V lost 2 bases and J lost 0, with 14 bases in between. In DNA, the CDR3 is TGTGCCAGCAGTTACGATCACAGCGGAGTCTCCTACAATGAGCAGTTCTTC. It is translated as CASSYDHSGVSYNEQFF.

V and J are TRBV12-5 and TRBJ1-1; maybe TRBD1 (5 bases). Trimming took 7 bases from V and 4 from J, leaving 10 bases between them. The germline CDR1 and CDR2 sequences are LGHNT and FRNRAP. This CDR3 has 12 amino acids. This CDR3 is CASAQGGTEAFF. As DNA, the CDR3 is TGTGCTAGTGCCCAGGGTGGCACTGAAGCTTTCTTT.

The CDR3 DNA is TGTGCCAGCAAGAGGGTACAGGGGGAAATGGTTGAGCAGTACGTC. It is translated as CASKRVQGEMVEQYV. V usage is TRBV6-5 and J usage is TRBJ2-7, with 8 bases aligning to TRBD1. In germline, CDR1 is MNHEY, CDR2 SVGAGI. The CDR3 has 15 amino acids. V dropped 7 bases and J dropped 7; count of bases not matched to a gene: 15.

V usage is TRBV12-5 and J usage is TRBJ2-3; 10 nucleotides align to TRBD1. Germline CDR1 and CDR2: LGHNT and FRNRAP. V trimming: 4 bases; J trimming: 5 bases; junction bases outside the gene matches: 6. The CDR3 is made up of 15 amino acids. In DNA form, the CDR3 reads TGTGCTAGTGGTTCCGGACAGGGGGGAAGAGATACGCAGTATTTT. This translates into CASGSGQGGRDTQYF.

Concerning this clone: This may come from a read error, since a much larger clone is one base off. V usage is TRBV6-5 and J usage is TRBJ1-3, with 8 positions matching TRBD1. After removal of 6 bases from V and 2 bases from J, the junction contained 3 bases not matched to a gene. Germline V gene data show CDR1 as MNHEY and CDR2 as SVGAGI. The CDR3 loop spans 14 amino acids. Written as DNA, the CDR3 is TGTGCCAGCAGCCTGGGACAGGCTGGAAACACCATATATTTT. As protein: CASSLGQAGNTIYF.

DNA for the CDR3: TGTGCCAGCAGCCAGGCGGGACTAGTGCCCAGTGAGCAGTTCTTC. Translation: CASSQAGLVPSEQFF. This chain uses TRBV3-1 (or the pseudogene TRBV3-2) with TRBJ2-1, with 8 bases aligning to TRBD2. Per germline, CDR1 LGHDT and CDR2 YNNKEL (reference sequence). The CDR3 length is 15 residues. V gave up 3 bases and J gave up 9 bases; unmatched junction bases: 10.

This rearrangement joins TRBV15 to TRBJ1-2; D is ambiguous. Germline V gene lookup returns CDR1 LNHNV and CDR2 YYDKDF (reference sequence). CDR3 length: 13 amino acids. The V and J ends lost 0 bases and 8 bases respectively, with 10 bases between them. CDR3 in amino acids: CATSRDSEGGYTF. DNA for the CDR3: TGTGCCACCAGCAGAGATAGCGAGGGAGGCTACACCTTC. Using reference TRBV15 and TRBJ1-2 for the parts outside the CDR3, the full variable domain is DAMVIQNPRYQVTQFGKPVTLSCSQTLNHNVMYWYQQKSSQAPKLLFHYYDKDFNNEADTPDNFQSRRPNTSFCFLDIRSPGLGDTAMYLCATSRDSEGGYTFGSGTRLTVV.

The CDR3 nucleotides are TGCGCCAGCAGCTCGGGACTAGCGGGGCCTCTTTACGAGCAGTACTTC. Translation: CASSSGLAGPLYEQYF. The chain uses TRBV5-1 and TRBJ2-7; 13 bases map to TRBD2. The length of the CDR3 is 16 residues. Germline assignment: CDR1 SGHRS and CDR2 YFSETQ. V shed 3 bases and J 4 bases; nucleotides not matched to a gene: 7. The complete variable domain, with remaining parts taken from reference TRBV5-1 and TRBJ2-7, reads KAGVTQTPRYLIKTRGQQVTLSCSPISGHRSVSWYQQTPGQGLQFLFEYFSETQRNKGNFPGRFSGRQFSNSRSEMNVSTLELGDSALYLCASSSGLAGPLYEQYFGPGTRLTVT.

This clone was detected a few times. For the CDR3, the DNA is TGTGCCAGCAGTGAACCGGGGTTAGGGCCCCAGCATTTT. It specifies CASSEPGLGPQHF. This chain joins TRBV2 and TRBJ1-5; no firm D call. Germline V CDR1 and CDR2: SNHLY, FYNNEI. Trimming shortened V by 2 bases and J by 9 bases, and 11 bases separated the two germline ends. The CDR3 length is 13 residues.

The J gene is TRBJ2-1, the V gene TRBV5-1; 8 bases are shared with TRBD1. The germline CDR1 and CDR2 sequences are SGHRS and YFSETQ. V dropped 3 bases and J dropped 6; count of bases not matched to a gene: 2. CDR3 size: 13 residues. CDR3 DNA: TGCGCCAGCAGCTCCGGACAGGGCAATGAGCAGTTCTTC. It codes for CASSSGQGNEQFF.

This clone showed up just once. The same CDR3 is also encoded by other DNA sequences in this sample. The chain employs TRBV19 and TRBJ2-3, with no clear D. The germline gives CDR1 LNHDA, CDR2 SQIVND (reference sequence). The CDR3 length is 13 residues. Trimming removed 5 bases at V and 2 bases at J, with 8 bases between. The CDR3 DNA is TGTGCCAGTAGTCCATCAATCACAGATACGCAGTATTTT. Amino acids: CASSPSITDTQYF.

This clone is a singleton in its sample. The chain has TRBV13 and TRBJ1-1, with unresolved D. The CDR3 loop spans 14 amino acids. Germline assignment: CDR1 PRHDT and CDR2 FYEKMQ (reference sequence). Trimming removed 3 bases from V and 0 bases from J, with 8 bases in between. Here the CDR3 reads CASSFGRVNTEAFF. For the CDR3, the DNA is TGTGCCAGCAGCTTTGGTCGGGTGAACACTGAAGCTTTCTTT.

V gene TRBV9 combines with J gene TRBJ2-6; TRBD2 might be the D (6 bases). This CDR3 is built from 19 residues. Trimming cost V 0 bases and J 0 bases, with 16 bases left between them. In germline, CDR1 is SGDLS, CDR2 YYNGEE. CDR3 residues: CASSVDSGERFSGANVLTF. The CDR3 DNA sequence: TGTGCCAGCAGCGTAGATTCGGGAGAGAGGTTCTCTGGGGCCAACGTCCTGACTTTC.

Of note for this clone: One junction end does not reproduce the germline sequence, and a read error may be involved. The rearrangement uses TRBV6-1 and TRBJ2-1; 10 bases fit TRBD1. The CDR3 runs to 20 residues. From germline, CDR1 is MNHNS and CDR2 SASEGT. CDR3 protein: CASSERDRGLTRSSYNEQFF. As DNA, the CDR3 is TGTGCCAGTAGTGAAAGGGACAGGGGCCTGACTAGGAGCTCCTACAATGAGCAGTTCTTC.

This chain links TRBV25-1 with TRBJ2-3, with D unclear. This CDR3 is 11 amino acids long. Germline values: CDR1 MGHDK, CDR2 SYGVNS. V gave up 4 bases and J gave up 5 bases, with 4 bases separating them. CDR3 coding DNA: TGTGCCAGCAGTGTAGAAGATACGCAGTATTTT. Translating gives CASSVEDTQYF.

This chain uses TRBV7-6 with TRBJ2-7; the D gene is possibly TRBD2 (6 bases). The germline CDR1 and CDR2 sequences are SGHVS and FNYEAQ. Trimming removed 3 bases at V and 2 bases at J, with 14 bases between. The CDR3 is 15 residues long. CDR3 sequence reads: CASSFRGTSTYEQYF. The CDR3 coding sequence is TGTGCCAGCAGCTTTCGCGGGACGTCCACCTACGAGCAGTACTTC.

The chain joins TRBV5-1 to TRBJ2-3; no definite D call. Between the trimmed V and J ends, which lost 0 bases and 4 bases, there was a span of 3 bases. From germline, CDR1 is SGHRS and CDR2 YFSETQ. The CDR3 consists of 12 residues. The CDR3 loop reads CASSLGADTQYF. In DNA, the CDR3 is TGCGCCAGCAGCTTGGGCGCAGATACGCAGTATTTT.

Concerning this clone: Other DNA variants within this sample encode the same CDR3. The J gene is TRBJ2-5, the V gene TRBV2, with TRBD1 identical over 8 bases. The CDR3 is 14 amino acids. In germline, CDR1 is SNHLY, CDR2 FYNNEI. Unmatched junction bases numbered 5, after V lost 3 bases and J lost 5 bases. The CDR3: CASSEGRGPETQYF. DNA of the CDR3: TGTGCCAGCAGTGAGGGCAGGGGGCCGGAGACCCAGTACTTC.

This chain connects TRBV14 to TRBJ1-2, with 9 bases that match TRBD1. The CDR3 loop spans 16 amino acids. V lost 3 bases, J lost 8 bases, and 13 bases stayed unmatched. Germline loops: CDR1 SGHDN, CDR2 FVKESK. The CDR3 is CASSQASGTGSGGYTF. The CDR3 bases are TGTGCCAGCAGCCAGGCCTCCGGGACAGGGAGTGGCGGCTACACCTTC. The full variable domain, rest sourced from reference TRBV14 and TRBJ1-2, is EAGVTQFPSHSVIEKGQTVTLRCDPISGHDNLYWYRRVMGKEIKFLLHFVKESKQDESGMPNNRFLAERTGGTYSTLKVQPAELEDSGVYFCASSQASGTGSGGYTFGSGTRLTVV.

This rearrangement joins TRBV7-2 to TRBJ2-3; D gene ambiguous. The CDR3 has 14 amino acids. V gave up 2 bases and J gave up 2 bases, with 8 bases separating them. In germline, CDR1 is SGHTA, CDR2 FQGNSA. The CDR3 coding sequence is TGTGCCAGCAGCTTAAGACATTTCACAGATACGCAGTATTTT. Protein sequence: CASSLRHFTDTQYF.

This clone was counted at least ten times. The gene calls are TRBV6-2 or TRBV6-3 and TRBJ1-1; D not certain. With 0 bases removed from V and 12 bases from J, the gap between germline ends came to 14 bases. The CDR3 is 13 amino acids. Per germline, CDR1 MNHEY and CDR2 SVGEGT. CDR3 sequence: CASSYSLALESFF. The CDR3 nucleotides are TGTGCCAGCAGTTACTCGTTGGCACTGGAGTCTTTCTTT.